The 32 T cell receptor beta chains presented below share a single source sample, sequenced in a study of CXCR3-negative and CXCR3-positive naive CD8 T cells. UMI-labeled 5' RACE TRB cDNA libraries were prepared from the cells. Reprocessing the 5' RACE reads, TCRdb reports a single entry for every CDR3 protein and omits DNA. The sample has 90,000 to 100,000 distinct CDR3 sequences. Input material: naive CXCR3- CD8+ T cells from blood. Regarding subset: CD45RO-CCR7+CD27+CD95- naive CD8+ T cells lacking CXCR3 (TNR3-). All receptors come from a human donor in good health. Some clones in this sample may be carry-over from other donors' samples.

V and J are TRBV10-3 and TRBJ1-2; TCRdb lists TRBD1, though no DNA is available to test this call. The CDR3 has 12 amino acids. Germline assignment: CDR1 ENHRY and CDR2 SYGVKD. CDR3 in amino acids: CAISEGARGYTF.

The CDR3 protein is CASIHGYNEQFF. The chain links TRBV12-3 or TRBV12-4 to TRBJ2-1. The CDR3 contains 12 residues.

This chain uses TRBV14 with TRBJ2-1; TCRdb's D gene call, TRBD2, goes unchecked for lack of DNA. Germline V gene sequence: CDR1 SGHDN, CDR2 FVKESK. The CDR3 contains 16 residues. CDR3 in amino acids: CASSAEAGLGHNEQFF.

The chain couples TRBV28 to TRBJ2-5; TCRdb indicates TRBD1, and absent DNA this call remains unverified. The germline CDR1 and CDR2 sequences are MDHEN and SYDVKM. The CDR3 extends over 17 amino acids. CDR3 sequence: CASSRTPIVRGQETQYF.

The rearrangement uses TRBV28 and TRBJ1-5; the D call of TRBD1 rests on TCRdb alone, since no DNA is present to check it. The CDR3 covers 17 residues. CDR1 MDHEN and CDR2 SYDVKM come from the germline V gene. The CDR3 reads CASSLARFGQGDQPQHF.

The rearrangement uses TRBV29-1 and TRBJ2-1; TCRdb selects TRBD2, and the lack of DNA leaves this call unchecked. The CDR3 is 16 amino acids. Germline-derived CDR1 and CDR2 are SQVTM and ANQGSEA. CDR3 sequence: CSVAHRDSEKGNEQFF.

The gene calls are TRBV12-3 or TRBV12-4 and TRBJ2-3; the D call of TRBD1 rests on TCRdb alone, since no DNA is present to check it. This CDR3 spans 16 amino acids. The CDR3: CASSLSMEGATDTQYF.

The chain is built from TRBV5-4 and TRBJ1-1; checking the TCRdb D call of TRBD1 is not possible without DNA. CDR3 size: 14 residues. CDR1 is SGHNT and CDR2 is YYREEE in the germline V gene (reference sequence). The CDR3 is CASSLIQGNTEAFF.

This rearrangement joins TRBV7-8 to TRBJ2-7; TCRdb lists TRBD2, though no DNA is available to test this call. The CDR3 runs to 16 residues. CDR1 SGHVS and CDR2 FQNEAQ come from the germline V gene. CDR3 sequence reads: CASSLEGGLAAYEQYF. Drawing the rest from reference TRBV7-8 and TRBJ2-7, the complete variable domain is GAGVSQSPRYKVAKRGQDVALRCDPISGHVSLFWYQQALGQGPEFLTYFQNEAQLDKSGLPSDRFFAERPEGSVSTLKIQRTQQEDSAVYLCASSLEGGLAAYEQYFGPGTRLTVT.

The chain links TRBV12-3 or TRBV12-4 to TRBJ2-1; TCRdb's D call of TRBD2 is untestable without DNA. The CDR3 consists of 14 residues. The CDR3 loop reads CASRSAGGHNEQFF.

This chain connects TRBV9 to TRBJ2-2; checking the TCRdb D call of TRBD1 is not possible without DNA. Germline V gene lookup returns CDR1 SGDLS and CDR2 YYNGEE. The CDR3 spans 15 residues. CDR3 region: CASSGGGPAREELFF. Combining the CDR3 with reference TRBV9 and TRBJ2-2 gives the whole variable domain DSGVTQTPKHLITATGQRVTLRCSPRSGDLSVYWYQQSLDQGLQFLIQYYNGEERAKGNILERFSAQQFPDLHSELNLSSLELGDSALYFCASSGGGPAREELFFGEGSRLTVL.

CDR3 in amino acids: CSVVGQDYGYTF. This chain connects TRBV29-1 to TRBJ1-2. The CDR3 has 12 residues. The V gene's germline CDR1 is SQVTM and CDR2 ANQGSEA.

The chain employs TRBV12-3 or TRBV12-4 and TRBJ1-5. This CDR3 is built from 16 residues. The CDR3 spells CASSLAGMIGNQPQHF.

CDR3 residues: CASSGGDGYTF. V gene TRBV12-3 or TRBV12-4 combines with J gene TRBJ1-2. The CDR3 contains 11 residues.

This sequence joins TRBV6-2 or TRBV6-3 and TRBJ1-1; TCRdb gives TRBD1 as the D gene, but with no DNA this cannot be confirmed. The CDR3 is 14 residues long. Looked up from germline, CDR1 is MNHEY and CDR2 is SVGEGT. CDR3 sequence: CASSYEGASTEAFF.

The V call is TRBV6-4, the J call TRBJ2-1. The CDR3 runs to 15 residues. The V gene's germline CDR1 is MRHNA and CDR2 SNTAGT. This CDR3 reads CASSDVEAGYNEQFF.

The CDR3 sequence is CASRAATDTQYF. The chain links TRBV5-5 to TRBJ2-3. The CDR3 covers 12 residues. Germline values: CDR1 SGHKS, CDR2 YYEKEE (reference sequence).

CDR3 region: CSVSSGDSYEQYF. This rearrangement joins TRBV20-1 to TRBJ2-7; with no DNA, the TCRdb D assignment of TRBD2 cannot be verified. The CDR3 covers 13 residues. Germline assignment: CDR1 DFQATT and CDR2 SNEGSKA (reference sequence).

The chain is built from TRBV5-1 and TRBJ2-5; the TCRdb D gene call, TRBD2, has no DNA to confirm it. The germline V gene encodes CDR1 SGHRS and CDR2 YFSETQ. This CDR3 is 17 amino acids long. The CDR3 loop reads CASSWTAGLADQGTQYF.

The rearrangement uses TRBV4-1 and TRBJ1-5; TCRdb lists TRBD1, though no DNA is available to test this call. From germline, CDR1 is MGHRA and CDR2 YSYEKL. The CDR3 totals 15 residues. The CDR3 loop is CASSHSYQGDQPQHF.

The V and J genes are TRBV5-1 and TRBJ1-1; the D call from TCRdb, TRBD1, cannot be confirmed without DNA. Germline loops: CDR1 SGHRS, CDR2 YFSETQ. This CDR3 has 16 residues. CDR3 sequence reads: CASSSSGQSPNTEAFF.

This rearrangement joins TRBV5-5 to TRBJ2-1. The germline gives CDR1 SGHKS, CDR2 YYEKEE (reference sequence). The CDR3 covers 13 residues. The CDR3 sequence: CASSVAEGNEQFF. The full variable domain, completed using reference TRBV5-5 and TRBJ2-1, is DAGVTQSPTHLIKTRGQQVTLRCSPISGHKSVSWYQQVLGQGPQFIFQYYEKEERGRGNFPDRFSARQFPNYSSELNVNALLLGDSALYLCASSVAEGNEQFFGPGTRLTVL.

V is TRBV7-9 and J is TRBJ2-7. The CDR3 runs to 13 residues. CDR1 and CDR2 (germline): SEHNR, FQNEAQ (reference sequence). CDR3 loop: CASSLSGDYEQYF.

The rearrangement uses TRBV7-2 and TRBJ2-7. Germline CDR1 SGHTA, CDR2 FQGNSA. The CDR3 has 14 amino acids. The CDR3 spells CASTSSGASYEQYF.

The chain has TRBV29-1 and TRBJ2-1. The CDR3 runs 12 residues. The germline V gene encodes CDR1 SQVTM and CDR2 ANQGSEA. CDR3 in amino acids: CSVVDTYNEQFF.

The rearrangement joins TRBV13 to TRBJ2-7; the TCRdb call, TRBD1, lacks DNA for checking. CDR1 is PRHDT and CDR2 is FYEKMQ in the germline V gene (reference sequence). CDR3 size: 15 residues. The CDR3 region is CASSLASGVSGEQYF.

This sequence joins TRBV24-1 and TRBJ2-1; the TRBD1 assignment by TCRdb is unverifiable without DNA. The CDR3 is 14 residues long. CDR1 and CDR2 (germline): KGHDR, SFDVKD. CDR3 residues: CATSEQTGSKGQFF.

The chain employs TRBV7-9 and TRBJ1-1. The CDR3 contains 14 residues. The germline CDR1 and CDR2 sequences are SEHNR and FQNEAQ (reference sequence). CDR3 in amino acids: CASSLGPGGTEAFF.

The chain is built from TRBV5-6 and TRBJ2-1. Germline CDR1 and CDR2: SGHDT and YYEEEE. This CDR3 region has 12 residues. The CDR3 is CASSSQNNEQFF.

The chain joins TRBV29-1 to TRBJ1-1. The germline V gene has CDR1 SQVTM and CDR2 ANQGSEA. The CDR3 loop spans 13 amino acids. The CDR3 loop reads CSVEDGGRTEAFF.

The chain uses TRBV6-6 and TRBJ2-1; TCRdb outputs TRBD2, but without DNA this stays unchecked. Germline-derived CDR1 and CDR2 are MNHNY and SVGAGI (reference sequence). The CDR3 length is 16 residues. The CDR3: CASSRTSGGQSNEQFF.

The chain combines TRBV7-9 with TRBJ2-7; TCRdb proposes TRBD2, but this gene call is untestable without DNA. CDR3 length: 16 residues. Per the germline V gene, CDR1 is SEHNR and CDR2 is FQNEAQ (reference sequence). CDR3 sequence reads: CASSTDSGGLSYEQYF.